These 30 T cell receptor beta chains came from one sample sequenced in a study of T cell clonality in common variable immunodeficiency. TCRdb keeps only in-frame clones here, not all; method: immunoSEQ multiplex PCR. The table lists approximately 56,000 clones, no singletons, with approximately 2% in the top ten. Input material: peripheral blood mononuclear cells. The source of these receptors is a person between 18 and 75 years old in good health.

This clone came up many times. From the germline J gene comes the end of the CDR3, since the read stops 3 residues before it. This chain connects TRBV24-1 to TRBJ2-3; D may be TRBD2 (6 bases). The CDR3 runs 13 residues. Trimming took 11 bases from V and 3 from J, leaving 14 bases between them. Germline CDR1 reads KGHDR; CDR2 reads SFDVKD. CDR3 sequence: CAIAGLETDTQYF. CDR3 DNA (partial): TGTGCCATCGCGGGACTTGAGACAGATACG.

For this clone: The read falls 3 residues short of the CDR3 end, and the missing part is taken from the germline J gene. The V gene is TRBV7-9, the J gene TRBJ2-5, with D maybe TRBD2 (6 bases). Germline lookup yields CDR1 SEHNR and CDR2 FQNEAQ (reference sequence). The CDR3 has 15 amino acids. The ends were cut back, 3 bases at V and 5 bases at J, with 16 bases in the middle. CDR3 region: CASSLVRGLAETQYF. CDR3 DNA (partial): TGTGCCAGCAGCTTGGTAAGAGGTCTAGCGGAGACC.

This clone appeared many times. The read terminates 3 residues ahead of where the CDR3 ends, so the germline J gene completes it. This chain links TRBV30 with TRBJ2-1, with D perhaps TRBD1 (6 bases). The CDR3 contains 13 residues. Germline CDR1 reads GTSNPN; CDR2 reads SVGIG (reference sequence). The germline V and J ends were trimmed by 3 bases and 5 bases, with 11 bases remaining between them. CDR3 DNA, as far as it was read: TGTGCCTGGAGCTCCGGGACACACAATGAG. This encodes CAWSSGTHNE. The whole CDR3 reads CAWSSGTHNEQFF.

In its sample, this clone was seen many times. The missing CDR3 end, 3 residues past where the read stops, is filled in from the germline J gene. This rearrangement joins TRBV20-1 to TRBJ2-5; no clear D. V shed 3 bases and J shed 5 bases, with 19 bases lying between them. The CDR3 is made up of 15 amino acids. The germline gives CDR1 DFQATT, CDR2 SNEGSKA (reference sequence). Partial CDR3 DNA: TGCAGTGCTAGGGCGTCAGGCCCAGGTGGGGAGACC. Its protein is CSARASGPGGET. The full CDR3 reads CSARASGPGGETQYF.

This clone occurred many times. The read halts 3 residues ahead of the CDR3 end, with the missing end drawn from the germline J gene. The chain joins TRBV7-7 to TRBJ1-1, with 8 bases fitting TRBD1. The germline gives CDR1 SSHAT, CDR2 FNYEAQ (reference sequence). This CDR3 is built from 14 residues. The DNA read from the CDR3 is TGTGCCAGCAGCCCTAGCTCAGGGGGCACGGAA. It translates to CASSPSSGGTE. The full CDR3 sequence reads CASSPSSGGTEAFF.

This clone was observed a handful of times. This may come from a read error, since a much larger clone is one base off. The same CDR3 arises from other DNA sequences in this sample as well. CDR3 amino acids: CAWSVTGGQPQHF. CDR3 DNA, as far as it was read: TGTGCCTGGAGTGTAACAGGAGGTCAGCCC. The chain links TRBV30 to TRBJ1-5, with D maybe TRBD1 (5 bases). The read ends 3 residues before the CDR3 terminus; that terminus is restored from the germline J gene. Per germline, CDR1 GTSNPN and CDR2 SVGIG (reference sequence). This CDR3 contains 13 residues. The V end was cut by 0 bases, the J end by 6 bases, with 9 bases between.

Concerning this clone itself: The sequenced fragment ends 3 residues before the CDR3 boundary, so the rest is inferred from the germline J gene. The sample contains more than one DNA sequence encoding this CDR3. This chain links TRBV20-1 with TRBJ1-1; D remains unclear. The germline CDR1 and CDR2 sequences are DFQATT and SNEGSKA (reference sequence). Trimming removed 5 bases at V and 2 bases at J, with 15 bases between. The CDR3 length is 14 residues. The CDR3 bases that were read are TGCAGTGCTCAAAAGGGTCTGCCCAACACTGAA. This gives the protein CSAQKGLPNTE. In full, the CDR3 is CSAQKGLPNTEAFF.

This clone occurred many times. The CDR3 end lies 3 residues beyond the end of the read and is filled in from the germline J gene. The chain couples TRBV29-1 to TRBJ2-7; perhaps TRBD1 as D (5 bases). The CDR3 totals 13 residues. CDR1 is SQVTM, CDR2 ANQGSEA, per germline. Trimming took off 4 bases at V and 4 bases at J, with 14 bases between the two ends. The CDR3 sequence: CSVASDTEYEQYF. The part of the CDR3 DNA that was read is TGCAGCGTTGCGTCGGACACGGAGTACGAG.

Many counts were recorded for this clone. The CDR3 is cut off 3 residues early in the read; its end comes from the germline J gene. This sequence joins TRBV19 and TRBJ2-2; 7 bases align to TRBD1. The germline V gene has CDR1 LNHDA and CDR2 SQIVND (reference sequence). The CDR3 consists of 14 residues. V trimming: 5 bases; J trimming: 1 base; junction bases outside the gene matches: 1. The CDR3 loop is CASSGQVNTGELFF. Incomplete CDR3 DNA: TGTGCCAGTAGTGGACAGGTGAACACCGGGGAG.

This clone was seen at least ten times. The read gets to within 3 residues of the CDR3 end, and the germline J gene fills in the rest. This chain uses TRBV7-6 with TRBJ1-4; perhaps TRBD1 as D (6 bases). Germline loops: CDR1 SGHVS, CDR2 FNYEAQ. This CDR3 contains 13 residues. Trimming removed 2 bases from V and 7 bases from J, with 8 bases in between. The chain's CDR3 is CASSLRGGEKLFF. The CDR3 bases that were read are TGTGCCAGCAGCTTAAGGGGGGGTGAAAAA.

This clone was recorded many times. The DNA ends 3 residues before the CDR3 does, and the rest of the CDR3 is filled in from the germline J gene. The chain carries TRBV19 and TRBJ2-5, with 7 nucleotides matching TRBD2. Per germline, CDR1 LNHDA and CDR2 SQIVND (reference sequence). The CDR3 sequence is 14 residues long. J gave up 4 bases and V 10 bases, and 12 bases lay outside the gene matches. CDR3 DNA, as far as it was read: TGTGCCACCAAAGGGCTGCGGGAGAGAGAGACC. This gives the protein CATKGLRERET. The CDR3 in full is CATKGLRERETQYF.

This clone has at least ten counts. The read halts 3 residues ahead of the CDR3 end, with the missing end drawn from the germline J gene. The J gene is TRBJ2-7, the V gene TRBV18, with 11 bases that match TRBD2. The CDR3 contains 16 residues. The junction had 8 bases not matched to a gene; V was cut back by 2 bases and J by 5 bases. The germline V gene encodes CDR1 KGHSH and CDR2 LQKENI. CDR3 region: CASSPATSGIANEQYF. The sequenced part of the CDR3 DNA is TGTGCCAGCTCACCAGCGACTAGCGGGATTGCAAACGAG.

There are a few counts of this clone. The read ends 3 residues before the CDR3 terminus; that terminus is restored from the germline J gene. This sequence joins TRBV19 and TRBJ1-5; D is perhaps TRBD1 (5 bases). Trimming left V 7 bases short and J 6 bases short, with 19 bases between. Germline lookup yields CDR1 LNHDA and CDR2 SQIVND (reference sequence). The CDR3 is made up of 15 amino acids. CDR3 in amino acids: CASILRKGSGQPQHF. Partial CDR3 DNA: TGTGCCAGTATCTTAAGAAAGGGGTCGGGTCAGCCC. Looking up the rest from reference TRBV19 and TRBJ1-5 gives the full variable domain: DGGITQSPKYLFRKEGQNVTLSCEQNLNHDAMYWYRQDPGQGLRLIYYSQIVNDFQKGDIAEGYSVSREKKESFPLTVTSAQKNPTAFYLCASILRKGSGQPQHFGDGTRLSIL.

The sample holds many counts of this clone. The sequenced fragment ends 3 residues before the CDR3 boundary, so the rest is inferred from the germline J gene. The chain carries TRBV27 and TRBJ2-1; TRBD2 matches at 12 bases. Germline trimming cut 3 bases from V and 9 bases from J; bases unmatched to any gene: 6. Germline CDR1 MNHEY, CDR2 SMNVEV (reference sequence). The CDR3 has 15 amino acids. CDR3 loop: CASSLSLAGGSEQFF. The CDR3 bases that were read are TGTGCCAGCAGTTTGTCACTAGCGGGAGGAAGTGAG.

This clone was observed at least ten times. The read halts 3 residues ahead of the CDR3 end, with the missing end drawn from the germline J gene. The chain is built from TRBV19 and TRBJ2-1; TRBD2 might be the D (6 bases). Trimming removed 7 bases from V and 3 bases from J, with 13 bases in between. Per germline, CDR1 LNHDA and CDR2 SQIVND (reference sequence). The CDR3 has 14 residues. This CDR3 reads CASKRDLDYNEQFF. Incomplete CDR3 DNA: TGTGCCAGTAAGAGGGACTTGGACTACAATGAG. Based on the CDR3 plus reference TRBV19 and TRBJ2-1, the full variable domain is DGGITQSPKYLFRKEGQNVTLSCEQNLNHDAMYWYRQDPGQGLRLIYYSQIVNDFQKGDIAEGYSVSREKKESFPLTVTSAQKNPTAFYLCASKRDLDYNEQFFGPGTRLTVL.

This clone was observed many times. The read comes to an end 3 residues before the CDR3 does, leaving the germline J gene to fill in the end. The chain employs TRBV2 and TRBJ2-6; the D gene is possibly TRBD1 (5 bases). Trimming removed 8 bases from V and 0 bases from J, with 14 bases in between. The CDR3 has 16 residues. The germline gives CDR1 SNHLY, CDR2 FYNNEI. Partial CDR3 DNA: TGTGCCAGCTTGGTAGGGCAGGGCTCTGGGGCCAACGTC. Amino acid sequence: CASLVGQGSGANV. The entire CDR3 is CASLVGQGSGANVLTF.

This clone was seen many times. The CDR3 end lies 3 residues beyond the end of the read and is filled in from the germline J gene. The chain recombines TRBV30 with TRBJ1-1, with 9 nucleotides matching TRBD1. Unmatched junction bases numbered 17, after V lost 5 bases and J lost 4 bases. This CDR3 is built from 17 residues. Germline V gene lookup returns CDR1 GTSNPN and CDR2 SVGIG (reference sequence). The sequenced CDR3 bases are TGTGCCTGGGCGTTCGGGACAGGGTTATCTGTGGGCACTGAA. Translated: CAWAFGTGLSVGTE. Given in full, the CDR3 is CAWAFGTGLSVGTEAFF. Complete variable domain (other parts from reference TRBV30 and TRBJ1-1): SQTIHQWPATLVQPVGSPLSLECTVEGTSNPNLYWYRQAAGRGLQLLFYSVGIGQISSEVPQNLSASRPQDRQFILSSKKLLLSDSGFYLCAWAFGTGLSVGTEAFFGQGTRLTVV.

This clone has at least ten counts. With the read ending 3 residues before the CDR3 end, the germline J gene is used to fill in that end. The chain links TRBV19 to TRBJ1-5; D gene uncertain. CDR1 and CDR2 (germline): LNHDA, SQIVND (reference sequence). Trimming removed 3 bases at V and 0 bases at J, with 6 bases between. The CDR3 length is 14 residues. The CDR3 DNA, read in part, is TGTGCCAGTAGTATGTTCGGTAGCAATCAGCCC. It is translated as CASSMFGSNQP. The full-length CDR3 reads as CASSMFGSNQPQHF.

This clone has at least ten counts. The read stops 3 residues short of the end of the CDR3; the missing end is completed from the germline J gene. V gene TRBV6-1 combines with J gene TRBJ2-3; 9 nucleotides agree with TRBD1. V lost 0 bases, J lost 3 bases, and 4 bases stayed unmatched. The length of the CDR3 is 16 residues. Per germline, CDR1 MNHNS and CDR2 SASEGT. The covered CDR3 bases are TGTGCCAGCAGTGAAGCCGACAGGGGGTGGACAGATACG. This translates into CASSEADRGWTDT. From start to end, the CDR3 is CASSEADRGWTDTQYF.

This clone has at least ten counts. The missing CDR3 end, 3 residues past where the read stops, is filled in from the germline J gene. The genes are TRBV20-1 and TRBJ2-3; TRBD2 might be the D (6 bases). Looked up from germline, CDR1 is DFQATT and CDR2 is SNEGSKA (reference sequence). The ends were cut back, 6 bases at V and 7 bases at J, with 20 bases in the middle. The CDR3 has 14 amino acids. CDR3 DNA, as far as it was read: TGCAGTGCCCAACACTACCGGGACTTCAATACG. It yields the protein CSAQHYRDFNT. The CDR3 in its entirety is CSAQHYRDFNTQYF.

This clone has more than one count but fewer than ten. The observed sequence ends 3 residues before the CDR3 terminus, with the missing tail filled in from the germline J gene. The rearrangement joins TRBV18 to TRBJ1-2; TRBD1 is a possible D gene (5 bases). Trimming removed 0 bases from V and 5 bases from J, with 16 bases in between. CDR1 and CDR2 (germline): KGHSH, LQKENI. The CDR3 has 16 amino acids. The CDR3 sequence: CASSPPGLPGQYGYTF. The covered CDR3 bases are TGTGCCAGCTCACCACCGGGTTTGCCAGGGCAATATGGC.

Comments on this clone: With the read ending 3 residues before the CDR3 end, the germline J gene is used to fill in that end. This sequence joins TRBV20-1 and TRBJ1-6, with a possible D match to TRBD1 (5 bases). Trimming took off 8 bases at V and 11 bases at J, with 16 bases between the two ends. CDR3 length: 12 residues. Looked up from germline, CDR1 is DFQATT and CDR2 is SNEGSKA (reference sequence). CDR3 sequence reads: CSLRRAGTPLHF. Incomplete CDR3 DNA: TGCAGTTTGAGGAGAGCAGGGACACCC.

This clone has at least ten counts. The read ends 3 residues shy of where the CDR3 ends; the end is completed using the germline J gene. The genes are TRBV18 and TRBJ2-1, with TRBD2 identical over 8 bases. The V gene's germline CDR1 is KGHSH and CDR2 LQKENI. J lost 3 bases, V lost 4 bases, and 5 bases had no gene match. The CDR3 length is 15 residues. The CDR3 DNA, read in part, is TGTGCCAGCTCACTCGCGGGGGGCCGCTACAATGAG. Amino acid sequence: CASSLAGGRYNE. The whole CDR3 sequence is CASSLAGGRYNEQFF. Full variable domain (missing parts from reference TRBV18 and TRBJ2-1): NAGVMQNPRHLVRRRGQEARLRCSPMKGHSHVYWYRQLPEEGLKFMVYLQKENIIDESGMPKERFSAEFPKEGPSILRIQQVVRGDSAAYFCASSLAGGRYNEQFFGPGTRLTVL.

At least ten counts were recorded for this clone. The read terminates 3 residues before the CDR3 end, so the remaining end is supplied by the germline J gene. The V call is TRBV18, the J call TRBJ2-3; the D is unclear. CDR3 length: 15 amino acids. CDR1 is KGHSH and CDR2 is LQKENI in the germline V gene. V lost 0 bases and J 7 bases, leaving 14 bases between the germline ends. The CDR3: CASSPPSEIRYTQYF. Incomplete CDR3 DNA: TGTGCCAGCTCACCACCCAGCGAGATCCGATATACG.

This clone has a handful of counts. The CDR3 goes on 3 residues after the read ends, and that part is filled in from the germline J gene. The rearrangement links TRBV5-1 to TRBJ2-1; maybe TRBD2 (7 bases). Germline CDR1 reads SGHRS; CDR2 reads YFSETQ. The V and J ends lost 4 bases and 0 bases respectively, with 11 bases between them. CDR3 length: 15 residues. The sequenced part of the CDR3 DNA is TGCGCCAGCAGCCTGCGGGGGCCCTCCTACAATGAG. This translates into CASSLRGPSYNE. From start to end, the CDR3 is CASSLRGPSYNEQFF.

The table lists this clone with many counts. The read is 3 residues too short to cover the CDR3 end, so that end is filled in from the germline J gene. This sequence joins TRBV19 and TRBJ2-3; TRBD1 might be the D (6 bases). The length of the CDR3 is 17 residues. Germline CDR1 is LNHDA and CDR2 is SQIVND (reference sequence). With 5 bases removed from V and 1 base from J, the gap between germline ends came to 19 bases. The covered CDR3 bases are TGTGCCAGTAGTTTAACTGGAGTCAGGGGAGGCACAGATACG. Its protein is CASSLTGVRGGTDT. The full-length CDR3 reads as CASSLTGVRGGTDTQYF.

Of note for this clone: The CDR3 end falls 3 residues outside the read, so it is completed with the germline J gene. This chain connects TRBV5-1 to TRBJ1-1; the D gene is possibly TRBD1 (5 bases). CDR1 SGHRS and CDR2 YFSETQ come from the germline V gene. V lost 5 bases and J 1 base, leaving 12 bases between the germline ends. CDR3 length: 14 amino acids. CDR3 DNA, as far as it was read: TGCGCCAGCAGGATGGGACTTAAGAACACTGAA. It specifies CASRMGLKNTE. The whole CDR3 protein is CASRMGLKNTEAFF. The variable domain in full, with the rest retrieved from reference TRBV5-1 and TRBJ1-1, is KAGVTQTPRYLIKTRGQQVTLSCSPISGHRSVSWYQQTPGQGLQFLFEYFSETQRNKGNFPGRFSGRQFSNSRSEMNVSTLELGDSALYLCASRMGLKNTEAFFGQGTRLTVV.

This clone was counted ten times or more. The CDR3 is cut off 3 residues early in the read; its end comes from the germline J gene. The V gene is TRBV6-2 or TRBV6-3, the J gene TRBJ2-3, with 8 bases lining up with TRBD2. This CDR3 has 16 amino acids. J was trimmed by 0 bases and V by 2 bases; bases with no gene match: 4. CDR1 is MNHEY and CDR2 is SVGEGT in the germline V gene. CDR3 in amino acids: CASSYTSGGSTDTQYF. The sequenced part of the CDR3 DNA is TGTGCCAGCAGTTACACCAGCGGGGGTAGCACAGATACG.

This clone was recorded at least ten times. The read gets to within 3 residues of the CDR3 end, and the germline J gene fills in the rest. This chain links TRBV19 with TRBJ1-5, with 9 positions matching TRBD1. This CDR3 is 15 amino acids long. Per germline, CDR1 LNHDA and CDR2 SQIVND (reference sequence). V was pared by 9 bases and J by 0 bases, with 6 bases of the junction left unmatched. This chain's CDR3 is CASETGGYSNQPQHF. The part of the CDR3 DNA that was read is TGTGCCAGCGAGACAGGGGGGTATAGCAATCAGCCC.

This clone was counted at least ten times. The CDR3 goes on 3 residues after the read ends, and that part is filled in from the germline J gene. J is TRBJ1-5 and V is TRBV19, with D maybe TRBD1 (6 bases). Germline CDR1 LNHDA, CDR2 SQIVND (reference sequence). The CDR3 length is 15 residues. V lost 3 bases and J 3 bases, leaving 12 bases between the germline ends. The CDR3 protein is CASSIYRVHNQPQHF. The sequenced part of the CDR3 DNA is TGTGCCAGTAGTATCTACAGGGTTCACAATCAGCCC.